The 25 T cell receptor beta chains reported below all come from one sample, sequenced in a study of Graves' ophthalmopathy and Graves' hyperthyroidism. Amplification targeted the TCR beta CDR3 regions, with RNA transcripts as the source material. HTBI-primed first-round RT-PCR preceded second-round multiplex PCR. TCRdb redid the calling of the multiplex PCR reads with MiXCR, one entry per CDR3 protein. In the table there are some 350,000 distinct CDR3 sequences, about 17% of which are singletons. Sample: peripheral blood. Receptor source: an adult woman with stable Graves' hyperthyroidism.

J is TRBJ1-5 and V is TRBV4-3, with D possibly matching TRBD1 (5 bases). The CDR3 sequence is 14 residues long. The germline CDR1 and CDR2 sequences are LGHNA and YSLEER. With 0 bases removed from V and 7 bases from J, the gap between germline ends came to 10 bases. The CDR3 DNA is TGCGCCAGCAGCCAAGAAGCAGGGATCCAGCCCCAGCATTTT. This translates into CASSQEAGIQPQHF.

This clonotype was seen at least ten times. The chain joins TRBV6-1 to TRBJ2-7; possibly TRBD1 for D (6 bases). V lost 3 bases to trimming and J lost 4 bases, with 13 bases between them. CDR3 length equals 14 residues. Germline-derived CDR1 and CDR2 are MNHNS and SASEGT. CDR3 coding DNA: TGTGCCAGCAGTGATCTGGCAGGGGCTTACGAGCAGTACTTC. Residues: CASSDLAGAYEQYF.

This clonotype was seen a few times. The chain carries TRBV11-2 and TRBJ2-7, with TRBD2 identical over 10 bases. With 6 bases clipped from V and 3 bases from J, the junction kept 5 bases outside the gene matches. The CDR3 is 14 amino acids. Germline assignment: CDR1 SGHAT and CDR2 FQNNGV. CDR3 sequence reads: CASRDLAGGYEQYF. The CDR3 DNA reads TGTGCCAGCAGGGACTTAGCGGGGGGCTACGAGCAGTACTTC. Full variable domain (outside the CDR3, taken from reference TRBV11-2 and TRBJ2-7): EAGVAQSPRYKIIEKRQSVAFWCNPISGHATLYWYQQILGQGPKLLIQFQNNGVVDDSQLPKDRFSAERLKGVDSTLKIQPAKLEDSAVYLCASRDLAGGYEQYFGPGTRLTVT.

With respect to this clonotype: The junction shows a germline mismatch at one end, possibly a read error. The chain combines TRBV25-1 with TRBJ2-7; no reliable D call. The germline V gene encodes CDR1 MGHDK and CDR2 SYGVNS. This CDR3 spans 14 amino acids. The CDR3 is CARSEPYATYEQYF. The CDR3 DNA sequence: TGTGCCCGCAGTGAACCCTATGCAACCTACGAGCAGTACTTC.

This rearrangement joins TRBV11-1 to TRBJ2-2; TRBD2 aligns across 8 bases. This CDR3 comprises 15 residues. Germline lookup yields CDR1 SGHAT and CDR2 FQDESV (reference sequence). V lost 5 bases, J lost 10 bases, and 12 bases stayed unmatched. The CDR3 DNA reads as TGTGCCAGCAGCGGGCAGGCAGCGGGGGTCAAGGAGCTGTTTTTT. Amino acids: CASSGQAAGVKELFF.

This clonotype showed up many times. The chain recombines TRBV18 with TRBJ1-5; 9 bases match TRBD1. The junction had 5 bases not matched to a gene; V was cut back by 4 bases and J by 7 bases. The germline V gene has CDR1 KGHSH and CDR2 LQKENI. CDR3 length: 14 amino acids. CDR3 bases: TGTGCCAGCTCACTAGGGACAGGGAAGCAGCCCCAGCATTTT. Translating it yields CASSLGTGKQPQHF.

This clonotype showed up many times. CDR3 sequence (DNA): TGTGCCAGCAGTCTAATCCGGGACTTAGCCTACGAGCAGTACTTC. As protein: CASSLIRDLAYEQYF. J is TRBJ2-7 and V is TRBV28; D perhaps matches TRBD2 (6 bases). V dropped 5 bases and J dropped 2 bases, with 16 bases sitting between them. Germline V CDR1 and CDR2: MDHEN, SYDVKM. This CDR3 comprises 15 residues. Full variable domain (remainder filled in from reference TRBV28 and TRBJ2-7): DVKVTQSSRYLVKRTGEKVFLECVQDMDHENMFWYRQDPGLGLRLIYFSYDVKMKEKGDIPEGYSVSREKKERFSLILESASTNQTSMYLCASSLIRDLAYEQYFGPGTRLTVT.

This clonotype was counted at least ten times. This chain uses TRBV10-3 with TRBJ2-7; either TRBD1 or TRBD2 may supply D (6 bases each). Trimming removed 2 bases at V and 3 bases at J, with 17 bases between. The germline V gene has CDR1 ENHRY and CDR2 SYGVKD. The CDR3 contains 16 residues. CDR3 sequence reads: CAISEPQRGTSYEQYF. Written as DNA, the CDR3 is TGTGCCATCAGTGAGCCCCAACGCGGGACAAGCTACGAGCAGTACTTC.

As regards this clonotype: Since a much larger clone is just one base distant, this may be a read error. This chain uses TRBV7-8 with TRBJ2-7; D is unresolved. The V gene's germline CDR1 is SGHVS and CDR2 FQNEAQ. This CDR3 contains 16 residues. V gave up 1 base and J gave up 2 bases, with 15 bases separating them. CDR3 sequence (DNA): TGTGCCAGCAGCTTAGACTTCAGAGAAAGCACCTACGAGCAGTACGTC. It codes for CASSLDFRESTYEQYV.

In this sample, this clonotype turned up many times. This chain connects TRBV7-2 to TRBJ2-7; the D is unclear. Germline assignment: CDR1 SGHTA and CDR2 FQGNSA. The ends were cut back, 4 bases at V and 2 bases at J, with 6 bases in the middle. CDR3 size: 12 residues. The CDR3 here is CASSYTTYEQYF. The CDR3 DNA reads as TGTGCCAGCAGCTACACAACCTACGAGCAGTACTTC. The full variable domain, rest sourced from reference TRBV7-2 and TRBJ2-7, is GAGVSQSPSNKVTEKGKDVELRCDPISGHTALYWYRQSLGQGLEFLIYFQGNSAPDKSGLPSDRFSAERTGGSVSTLTIQRTQQEDSAVYLCASSYTTYEQYFGPGTRLTVT.

Only a few counts were recorded for this clonotype. V gene TRBV6-1 combines with J gene TRBJ2-4, with D possibly being TRBD1 or TRBD2 (6 bases each). The germline gives CDR1 MNHNS, CDR2 SASEGT. The V end lost 7 bases, the J end lost 0 bases, and 19 bases lay between the germline ends. The CDR3 is 17 residues long. CDR3 sequence (DNA): TGTGCCAGCACCCTGATTGGGGGGCGTAGAGCCAAAAACATTCAGTACTTC. This codes for CASTLIGGRRAKNIQYF.

The sample holds many counts of this clonotype. The CDR3 bases are TGCGCCAGCAGCCAAGCCAGGACGGACTACGAGCAGTACTTC. This codes for CASSQARTDYEQYF. The genes are TRBV4-3 and TRBJ2-7, with D uncertain. Trimming stripped 1 base from V and 3 bases from J, with 10 bases between. The CDR3 has 14 residues. Germline lookup yields CDR1 LGHNA and CDR2 YSLEER.

In this sample, this clonotype turned up many times. The rearrangement joins TRBV19 to TRBJ2-2; D might be TRBD1 (5 bases). Germline values: CDR1 LNHDA, CDR2 SQIVND (reference sequence). V was pared by 5 bases and J by 3 bases, with 7 bases between. The CDR3 has 13 residues. The CDR3 DNA follows: TGTGCCAGTAGTGCCAGGGACACCGGGGAGCTGTTTTTT. Residues: CASSARDTGELFF.

This clonotype was recorded at least ten times. In nucleotides, the CDR3 is TGTGCCAGCAGATCAGCCGGGACAGCGGTGGAGACCCAGTACTTC. This translates into CASRSAGTAVETQYF. The chain couples TRBV12-3 or TRBV12-4 to TRBJ2-5, with 7 bases lining up with TRBD1. V lost 6 bases and J lost 5; bases outside the gene matches: 12. The CDR3 runs to 15 residues.

This clonotype was counted many times. This chain uses TRBV20-1 with TRBJ2-2; unclear D gene. The CDR3 consists of 13 residues. Trimming pared 6 bases from V and 4 bases from J, leaving 12 bases between. Germline V gene sequence: CDR1 DFQATT, CDR2 SNEGSKA (reference sequence). This chain's CDR3 is CSARQVITGELFF. The CDR3 DNA reads as TGCAGTGCCAGGCAGGTGATCACCGGGGAGCTGTTTTTT.

This clonotype showed up many times. This rearrangement joins TRBV10-1 to TRBJ2-2; D not resolved. The CDR3 consists of 15 residues. Looked up from germline, CDR1 is WNHNN and CDR2 is SYGVQD (reference sequence). Trimming pared 6 bases from V and 1 base from J, leaving 12 bases between. Written as DNA, the CDR3 is TGCGCCAGCAGCAAAAGCGCCGGGAACACCGGGGAGCTGTTTTTT. The encoded protein is CASSKSAGNTGELFF.

This clonotype appeared many times. The chain recombines TRBV7-2 with TRBJ2-5; 9 bases agree with TRBD1. Looked up from germline, CDR1 is SGHTA and CDR2 is FQGNSA. V lost 1 base to trimming and J lost 1 base; unmatched junction nucleotides: 10. This CDR3 spans 18 amino acids. The CDR3 protein is CASSLVVTGGVIQETQYF. The CDR3 DNA is TGTGCCAGCAGCTTAGTTGTCACAGGGGGCGTAATCCAAGAGACCCAGTACTTC. Supplemented by reference TRBV7-2 and TRBJ2-5, the full variable domain reads GAGVSQSPSNKVTEKGKDVELRCDPISGHTALYWYRQSLGQGLEFLIYFQGNSAPDKSGLPSDRFSAERTGGSVSTLTIQRTQQEDSAVYLCASSLVVTGGVIQETQYFGPGTRLLVL.

Many counts were recorded for this clonotype. This chain joins TRBV6-1 and TRBJ2-6; 7 bases fit TRBD1. V lost 2 bases and J lost 0; bases outside the gene matches: 4. The CDR3 covers 17 residues. The germline V gene has CDR1 MNHNS and CDR2 SASEGT. The CDR3 nucleotides read TGTGCCAGCAGTGAATTACAGGGGAGCTCTGGGGCCAACGTCCTGACTTTC. As protein: CASSELQGSSGANVLTF.

The CDR3 sequence is CASAWGGNTEAFF. The CDR3 DNA reads TGTGCCAGTGCCTGGGGAGGAAACACTGAAGCTTTCTTT. The rearrangement links TRBV4-2 to TRBJ1-1; D unresolved. The germline gives CDR1 LGHNA, CDR2 YNFKEQ. Deletions cut 9 bases from V and 2 bases from J, with 13 bases between. The CDR3 is 13 residues long.

The sample holds many counts of this clonotype. V and J are TRBV28 and TRBJ1-2; no firm D call. Trimming left V 8 bases short and J 6 bases short, with 19 bases between. Germline V gene data show CDR1 as MDHEN and CDR2 as SYDVKM. This CDR3 spans 14 amino acids. The CDR3: CASAAGIGRDGYTF. CDR3 sequence (DNA): TGTGCCAGCGCAGCGGGTATCGGGAGGGATGGCTACACCTTC.

This clonotype was counted many times. The chain combines TRBV12-3 or TRBV12-4 with TRBJ2-5; D gene unclear. The CDR3 totals 11 residues. V was shortened by 2 bases and J by 5 bases, with 3 bases between the two germline ends. The CDR3 bases are TGTGCCAGCAGTTTAAGGGAGACCCAGTACTTC. It encodes CASSLRETQYF.

The sample holds many counts of this clonotype. This CDR3 reads CASRGTGFGEQYF. The CDR3 DNA is TGTGCCAGCAGGGGGACAGGATTTGGAGAGCAGTACTTC. This chain uses TRBV7-8 with TRBJ2-7; TRBD1 agrees at 8 bases. Per the germline V gene, CDR1 is SGHVS and CDR2 is FQNEAQ. The CDR3 sequence is 13 residues long. J lost 7 bases, V lost 6 bases, and 8 bases had no gene match.

This clonotype was seen at least ten times. The chain employs TRBV28 and TRBJ2-7; TRBD2 is a possible D gene (7 bases). This CDR3 has 16 residues. The V end was cut by 7 bases, the J end by 0 bases, with 19 bases between. Germline CDR1 reads MDHEN; CDR2 reads SYDVKM. CDR3 nucleotide sequence: TGTGCCAGCACCCCGGGGGGACACGAGCTCTCCTACGAGCAGTACTTC. It codes for CASTPGGHELSYEQYF.

The CDR3 loop is CSATEAFF. The DNA of the CDR3 is TGCAGTGCTACTGAAGCTTTCTTT. The chain employs TRBV20-1 and TRBJ1-1; no reliable D call. Germline V gene lookup returns CDR1 DFQATT and CDR2 SNEGSKA (reference sequence). Trimming stripped 4 bases from V and 6 bases from J, with 0 bases between. The CDR3 runs 8 residues.

This chain connects TRBV28 to TRBJ2-5, with 8 bases fitting TRBD2. CDR1 and CDR2 (germline): MDHEN, SYDVKM. J lost 1 base, V lost 8 bases, and 3 bases had no gene match. The CDR3 consists of 13 residues. The CDR3 DNA follows: TGTGCCAGCTTAGGGACTAGCCAAGAGACCCAGTACTTC. Translated, it gives CASLGTSQETQYF. The full variable domain, with the rest looked up from reference TRBV28 and TRBJ2-5, is DVKVTQSSRYLVKRTGEKVFLECVQDMDHENMFWYRQDPGLGLRLIYFSYDVKMKEKGDIPEGYSVSREKKERFSLILESASTNQTSMYLCASLGTSQETQYFGPGTRLLVL.